These 19 T cell receptor beta chains originate from one sample sequenced in a study of sequential checkpoint blockade in melanoma. Treatment in this sample: randomized to nivolumab then ipilimumab (arm A) or the reverse (arm B). Assay used: immunoSEQ multiplex PCR; TCRdb lists only in-frame clones, some missing. The sample has some 18,000 clones, less than 30% seen once; the top ten hold approximately 7.1%. The material sequenced was tumor tissue (inferred from file names), taken from a patient given nivolumab and ipilimumab in sequence. The source of these receptors is a human donor with melanoma.

The table lists this clone with a few counts. The rearrangement links TRBV9 to TRBJ1-1, with D hard to call. Germline-derived CDR1 and CDR2 are SGDLS and YYNGEE. The CDR3 contains 14 residues. Trimming took 0 bases from V and 3 from J, leaving 9 bases between them. The CDR3 sequence: CASSVEGLDTEAFF. CDR3 coding DNA: TGTGCCAGCAGCGTAGAAGGGTTGGACACTGAAGCTTTCTTT.

J is TRBJ1-1 and V is TRBV5-1, with 7 bases that match TRBD1. In germline, CDR1 is SGHRS, CDR2 YFSETQ. V shed 4 bases and J 2 bases; nucleotides not matched to a gene: 14. The CDR3 extends over 17 amino acids. CDR3: CASSPQFMGQRNTEAFF. The DNA of the CDR3 is TGCGCCAGCAGCCCACAGTTTATGGGACAGCGAAACACTGAAGCTTTCTTT.

This clone has just a few counts. The J gene is TRBJ1-1, the V gene TRBV6-8; no firm D call. The CDR3 runs to 15 residues. Looked up from germline, CDR1 is MNHGY and CDR2 is SAAAGT. Between the trimmed V and J ends, which lost 6 bases and 4 bases, there was a span of 18 bases. This chain's CDR3 is CASSPRNRVSTEAFF. The CDR3, as DNA: TGTGCCAGCAGCCCACGGAATCGCGTAAGCACTGAAGCTTTCTTT.

This clone was detected only a few times. The chain is built from TRBV4-1 and TRBJ2-1; 7 bases are shared with TRBD1. Germline V gene data show CDR1 as MGHRA and CDR2 as YSYEKL. The CDR3 has 16 residues. Trimming at V came to 2 bases and at J to 8 bases, leaving 12 bases not matched to a gene. CDR3 amino acids: CASSQPTGTVTDEQFF. The DNA of the CDR3 is TGCGCCAGCAGCCAACCGACCGGGACAGTCACGGATGAGCAGTTCTTC.

The gene calls are TRBV19 and TRBJ1-2; 7 bases align to TRBD1. This CDR3 has 15 amino acids. Germline lookup yields CDR1 LNHDA and CDR2 SQIVND (reference sequence). J gave up 0 bases and V 3 bases, and 4 bases lay outside the gene matches. The CDR3 here is CASSIGTAPNYGYTF. The CDR3 nucleotides read TGTGCCAGTAGTATTGGGACAGCACCTAACTATGGCTACACCTTC. The variable domain in full, completed from reference TRBV19 and TRBJ1-2, reads DGGITQSPKYLFRKEGQNVTLSCEQNLNHDAMYWYRQDPGQGLRLIYYSQIVNDFQKGDIAEGYSVSREKKESFPLTVTSAQKNPTAFYLCASSIGTAPNYGYTFGSGTRLTVV.

This clone has a single count. The CDR3 DNA reads TGTGCCAGTAGTAGATCAGCGAGCTCCTACGAGCAGTACTTC. Protein product: CASSRSASSYEQYF. The chain carries TRBV19 and TRBJ2-7; D is uncertain. The V gene's germline CDR1 is LNHDA and CDR2 SQIVND (reference sequence). The CDR3 extends over 14 amino acids. The V end was cut by 4 bases, the J end by 0 bases, with 10 bases between.

The V call is TRBV19, the J call TRBJ2-7, with 9 bases lining up with TRBD1. Unmatched junction bases numbered 11, after V lost 5 bases and J lost 9 bases. Looked up from germline, CDR1 is LNHDA and CDR2 is SQIVND (reference sequence). The length of the CDR3 is 14 residues. The CDR3 sequence: CASSLGQGSFVQYF. CDR3 nucleotide sequence: TGTGCCAGTAGTCTCGGACAGGGGTCCTTCGTGCAGTACTTC.

This clone has more than one count but fewer than ten. The chain employs TRBV7-2 and TRBJ2-7; the D gene is possibly TRBD1 (5 bases). Germline V gene lookup returns CDR1 SGHTA and CDR2 FQGNSA. V was clipped by 0 bases and J by 5 bases, with 8 bases between them. CDR3 length: 13 residues. The CDR3 DNA is TGTGCCAGCAGCTTAGCGCAGGGCAACGAGCAGTACTTC. Its translation: CASSLAQGNEQYF.

This clone was found once. The J gene is TRBJ1-1, the V gene TRBV19, with D hard to call. V was trimmed by 3 bases and J by 0 bases, leaving 8 bases between them. The V gene's germline CDR1 is LNHDA and CDR2 SQIVND (reference sequence). The CDR3 consists of 14 residues. The CDR3 bases are TGTGCCAGTAGTATGGAGAGATTGAACACTGAAGCTTTCTTT. Protein: CASSMERLNTEAFF.

J is TRBJ1-2 and V is TRBV28, with TRBD1 identical over 10 bases. This CDR3 is 16 amino acids long. Germline V gene data show CDR1 as MDHEN and CDR2 as SYDVKM. The V segment lost 5 bases and the J segment 0 bases; nucleotides outside the gene matches: 6. The CDR3 is CASSPRGTGANYGYTF. CDR3 nucleotides: TGTGCCAGCAGTCCCAGGGGGACAGGGGCTAACTATGGCTACACCTTC.

This clone occurred a few times. V and J are TRBV6-8 and TRBJ1-1; D may be TRBD1 (5 bases). The CDR3 runs 14 residues. CDR1 is MNHGY and CDR2 is SAAAGT in the germline V gene. Trimming shortened V by 2 bases and J by 5 bases, and 12 bases separated the two germline ends. The CDR3 loop reads CASSYTTRQTEAFF. The CDR3 nucleotides read TGTGCCAGCAGTTACACCACTAGACAGACTGAAGCTTTCTTT.

The V call is TRBV18, the J call TRBJ2-3; possible D gene TRBD1, 5 bases. In germline, CDR1 is KGHSH, CDR2 LQKENI. Trimming removed 4 bases from V and 6 bases from J, with 11 bases in between. CDR3 size: 13 residues. CDR3 DNA: TGTGCCAGCTCACGGGGCGTATGGGATACGCAGTATTTT. Its translation is CASSRGVWDTQYF. Combining the CDR3 with reference TRBV18 and TRBJ2-3 gives the whole variable domain NAGVMQNPRHLVRRRGQEARLRCSPMKGHSHVYWYRQLPEEGLKFMVYLQKENIIDESGMPKERFSAEFPKEGPSILRIQQVVRGDSAAYFCASSRGVWDTQYFGPGTRLTVL.

This clone came up a few times. The chain is built from TRBV28 and TRBJ1-1; the D is unclear. CDR1 is MDHEN, CDR2 SYDVKM, per germline. The CDR3 sequence is 13 residues long. V was pared by 5 bases and J by 4 bases, with 11 bases between. Here the CDR3 DNA reads TGTGCCAGCAGTACCGGCGGGCCCACTGAAGCTTTCTTT. Amino acid sequence: CASSTGGPTEAFF.

The sample holds a few counts of this clone. The rearrangement joins TRBV11-3 to TRBJ2-7; tentatively, D is TRBD2 (6 bases). From germline, CDR1 is SGHNT and CDR2 YENEEA. The CDR3 length is 15 residues. The V end was cut by 0 bases, the J end by 0 bases, with 9 bases between. Here the CDR3 reads CASSLEGGISYEQYF. DNA for the CDR3: TGTGCCAGCAGCTTAGAAGGAGGGATCTCCTACGAGCAGTACTTC.

This sequence joins TRBV5-1 and TRBJ2-5; 9 bases align to TRBD1. The germline V gene has CDR1 SGHRS and CDR2 YFSETQ. The CDR3 sequence is 14 residues long. Germline trimming cut 3 bases from V and 5 bases from J; bases unmatched to any gene: 5. In DNA form, the CDR3 reads TGCGCCAGCAGCTCCGGACAGGGGAGGGAGACCCAGTACTTC. Translating gives CASSSGQGRETQYF.

This chain uses TRBV5-1 with TRBJ1-5; 8 positions match TRBD1. J lost 0 bases, V lost 4 bases, and 3 bases had no gene match. Germline V gene sequence: CDR1 SGHRS, CDR2 YFSETQ. The CDR3 length is 15 residues. The DNA for the CDR3 is TGCGCCAGCAGCATCGGACAGGGTAGCAATCAGCCCCAGCATTTT. Translation gives CASSIGQGSNQPQHF.

V is TRBV1 and J is TRBJ2-7; TRBD1 reflects the table's D call only, with no check against the DNA. TRBV1 is reported as a pseudogene. This CDR3 spans 15 amino acids. The CDR3 region has the DNA TGCGCCAGCAGCCAAGAGGGGACAGGCTCCTACGAGCAGTACTTC. This sequence encodes CASSQEGTGSYEQYF.

This clone was seen more than once but under ten times. The chain uses TRBV5-1 and TRBJ2-2; perhaps TRBD1 as D (5 bases). The CDR3 contains 16 residues. Trimming cost V 4 bases and J 1 base, with 14 bases left between them. Germline V CDR1 and CDR2: SGHRS, YFSETQ. In DNA, the CDR3 is TGCGCCAGCAGCGAAGGGGTAAAGAGGAACACCGGGGAGCTGTTTTTT. Translated, it gives CASSEGVKRNTGELFF.

This clone has only a few counts. This sequence joins TRBV2 and TRBJ2-6; the D gene is possibly TRBD2 (6 bases). This CDR3 spans 16 amino acids. The V gene's germline CDR1 is SNHLY and CDR2 FYNNEI. V was cut by 5 bases and J by 1 base, with 12 bases left in between. The CDR3 bases are TGTGCCAGCAGTCGGGGGACTCTGTCTGGGGCCAACGTCCTGACTTTC. This codes for CASSRGTLSGANVLTF.